Shown below are 26 T cell receptor beta chains from a single sample sequenced in a study of neurological immune-mediated disorders. Time point meaning: technical triplicate 1. Using its own MiXCR run on the 5' RACE reads, TCRdb lists one record per CDR3 protein. The table has approximately 36,000 distinct CDR3 sequences, approximately 10% seen once; the top ten hold around 4%. The specimen was PBMCs. All receptors derive from a man aged 60 to 69 with HTLV-1-associated myelopathy (HAM/TSP).

This clonotype was recorded many times. This chain links TRBV20-1 with TRBJ1-5; D remains unclear. V lost 0 bases and J lost 7, with 10 bases in between. The CDR3 loop spans 13 amino acids. Per germline, CDR1 DFQATT and CDR2 SNEGSKA (reference sequence). CDR3 region: CSARDLVGQPQHF. The CDR3 DNA is TGCAGTGCTAGAGATCTGGTGGGGCAGCCCCAGCATTTT.

This clonotype was observed many times. This chain connects TRBV6-2 or TRBV6-3 to TRBJ1-5; D may be TRBD1 (5 bases). Deletions cut 6 bases from V and 1 base from J, with 13 bases between. This CDR3 comprises 15 residues. Germline-derived CDR1 and CDR2 are MNHEY and SVGEGT. Written as DNA, the CDR3 is TGTGCCAGCAGACTTACTGCAGGGAGCAATCAGCCCCAGCATTTT. This codes for CASRLTAGSNQPQHF.

The chain combines TRBV28 with TRBJ1-3; the D gene is possibly TRBD1 (5 bases). CDR1 is MDHEN and CDR2 is SYDVKM in the germline V gene. The length of the CDR3 is 15 residues. Trimming cost V 5 bases and J 2 bases, with 13 bases left between them. The CDR3 DNA follows: TGTGCCAGCAGTCTCCCGGGACGGACTGGAAACACCATATATTTT. Amino acids: CASSLPGRTGNTIYF. The whole variable domain, filled in from reference TRBV28 and TRBJ1-3, reads DVKVTQSSRYLVKRTGEKVFLECVQDMDHENMFWYRQDPGLGLRLIYFSYDVKMKEKGDIPEGYSVSREKKERFSLILESASTNQTSMYLCASSLPGRTGNTIYFGEGSWLTVV.

In its sample, this clonotype was seen many times. V gene TRBV5-1 combines with J gene TRBJ2-1; a weak D match, TRBD1 (6 bases). V gave up 5 bases and J gave up 0 bases, with 12 bases separating them. Germline CDR1 is SGHRS and CDR2 is YFSETQ. The CDR3 is 15 residues long. The CDR3 DNA follows: TGCGCCAGCAGTGGGGGCCATAGCTCCTACAATGAGCAGTTCTTC. Its protein product is CASSGGHSSYNEQFF.

The table lists this clonotype with many counts. V gene TRBV5-1 combines with J gene TRBJ2-5; TRBD2 matches at 8 bases. CDR3 length: 15 amino acids. V trimming: 7 bases; J trimming: 5 bases; junction bases outside the gene matches: 13. The germline CDR1 and CDR2 sequences are SGHRS and YFSETQ. CDR3 region: CASQEGAGVVETQYF. Written as DNA, the CDR3 is TGCGCCAGCCAGGAGGGAGCGGGAGTAGTGGAGACCCAGTACTTC.

V gene TRBV5-4 combines with J gene TRBJ2-2, with TRBD2 as a possible D gene (5 bases). Trimming took 7 bases from V and 2 from J, leaving 18 bases between them. The germline V gene encodes CDR1 SGHNT and CDR2 YYREEE (reference sequence). There are 16 residues in the CDR3. CDR3 loop: CASYITSGINTGELFF. The CDR3 bases are TGTGCCAGCTATATTACGTCGGGAATTAACACCGGGGAGCTGTTTTTT.

This clonotype was recorded many times. The J gene is TRBJ2-3, the V gene TRBV20-1; the D gene could be TRBD1 or TRBD2 (5 bases each). This CDR3 comprises 12 residues. The germline CDR1 and CDR2 sequences are DFQATT and SNEGSKA (reference sequence). Deletions cut 5 bases from V and 5 bases from J, with 11 bases between. CDR3 protein: CSASEGKDTQYF. CDR3 nucleotides: TGCAGTGCTTCCGAGGGGAAAGATACGCAGTATTTT.

This clonotype was counted ten times or more. Given a much more abundant clone one base away, this may be a read error. The chain combines TRBV9 with TRBJ2-7, with unresolved D. Trimming took 4 bases from V and 0 from J, leaving 11 bases between them. Germline V gene lookup returns CDR1 SGDLS and CDR2 YYNGEE. The CDR3 has 14 residues. This chain's CDR3 is CASSPSRTSYEQYF. CDR3 nucleotide sequence: TGTGCCAGCAGCCCGTCCAGGACCTCCTACGAGCAGTACTTC. The full variable domain, completed using reference TRBV9 and TRBJ2-7, is DSGVTQTPKHLITATGQRVTLRCSPRSGDLSVYWYQQSLDQGLQFLIQYYNGEERAKGNILERFSAQQFPDLHSELNLSSLELGDSALYFCASSPSRTSYEQYFGPGTRLTVT.

Many counts were recorded for this clonotype. V gene TRBV12-3 or TRBV12-4 combines with J gene TRBJ1-2; 7 bases match TRBD1. The length of the CDR3 is 19 residues. The trim removed 3 bases at V and 5 bases at J, leaving 21 bases unmatched. This CDR3 reads CASSFLVPNQGGGLYGYTF. CDR3 DNA: TGTGCCAGCAGTTTTTTAGTGCCGAACCAAGGGGGCGGTCTGTATGGCTACACCTTC.

This clonotype was observed many times. V gene TRBV7-3 combines with J gene TRBJ2-3; 10 bases align to TRBD2. Germline CDR1 and CDR2: SGHTA and FQGTGA. This CDR3 contains 15 residues. With V trimmed by 8 bases and J by 2 bases, 7 bases remained unmatched. CDR3 sequence: CASCASGGTTDTQYF. The CDR3 coding sequence is TGTGCCAGCTGCGCTAGCGGGGGTACCACAGATACGCAGTATTTT. Combining the CDR3 with reference TRBV7-3 and TRBJ2-3 gives the whole variable domain GAGVSQTPSNKVTEKGKYVELRCDPISGHTALYWYRQSLGQGPEFLIYFQGTGAADDSGLPNDRFFAVRPEGSVSTLKIQRTERGDSAVYLCASCASGGTTDTQYFGPGTRLTVL.

This clonotype was recorded many times. The genes are TRBV4-1 and TRBJ2-2; 8 bases align to TRBD2. The CDR3 runs to 16 residues. V lost 1 base, J lost 4 bases, and 5 bases stayed unmatched. Germline-derived CDR1 and CDR2 are MGHRA and YSYEKL. CDR3 sequence: CASSQVARGGTGELFF. The CDR3 DNA is TGCGCCAGCAGCCAAGTCGCTCGGGGGGGCACCGGGGAGCTGTTTTTT.

This clonotype showed up many times. This chain connects TRBV5-1 to TRBJ2-2; the match to TRBD2 covers 12 bases. Looked up from germline, CDR1 is SGHRS and CDR2 is YFSETQ. The J segment lost 4 bases and the V segment lost 2 bases, leaving 3 bases of the junction unmatched. The CDR3 totals 16 residues. The CDR3 here is CASSFGTSGFTGELFF. The CDR3 DNA sequence: TGCGCCAGCAGCTTTGGGACTAGCGGGTTCACCGGGGAGCTGTTTTTT.

Ten or more counts support this clonotype. This sequence joins TRBV20-1 and TRBJ2-1; 10 nucleotides agree with TRBD1. Trimming removed 3 bases from V and 4 bases from J; junction bases left unmatched: 12. The length of the CDR3 is 17 residues. CDR1 and CDR2 from the germline V gene are DFQATT and SNEGSKA (reference sequence). CDR3 protein: CSARGGQGIPPYNEQFF. The CDR3 region has the DNA TGCAGTGCTAGGGGGGGACAGGGGATTCCCCCTTACAATGAGCAGTTCTTC.

This clonotype was recorded at least ten times. This chain connects TRBV12-3 or TRBV12-4 to TRBJ2-3, with D perhaps TRBD1 or TRBD2 (5 bases each). The V gene lost 1 base and the J gene lost 6 bases, with 17 bases spanning the gap. The CDR3 is made up of 16 amino acids. The CDR3 DNA is TGTGCCAGCAGTTTAGGGGGGATAGATCTCCGGGATACGCAGTATTTT. It encodes CASSLGGIDLRDTQYF.

This clonotype was picked up many times. This chain joins TRBV6-2 or TRBV6-3 and TRBJ1-5; D unclear. Trimming shortened V by 0 bases and J by 7 bases, and 4 bases separated the two germline ends. The CDR3 is 12 amino acids. Germline CDR1 and CDR2: MNHEY and SVGEGT. The CDR3 here is CASSYSQQPQHF. The CDR3 bases are TGTGCCAGCAGTTACTCGCAGCAGCCCCAGCATTTT.

This clonotype has a count of ten or more. This chain joins TRBV6-2 or TRBV6-3 and TRBJ2-1, with D unresolved. Trimming stripped 6 bases from V and 5 bases from J, with 20 bases between. This CDR3 is built from 16 residues. Germline V lookup: CDR1 MNHEY, CDR2 SVGEGT. For the CDR3, the DNA is TGTGCCAGCAGACTTGGATCGTCCCCTGGGGACAATGAGCAGTTCTTC. This translates into CASRLGSSPGDNEQFF.

This clonotype was counted at least ten times. This chain uses TRBV5-1 with TRBJ2-4; D may be TRBD1 or TRBD2 (5 bases each). Per the germline V gene, CDR1 is SGHRS and CDR2 is YFSETQ. V was shortened by 3 bases and J by 7 bases, with 23 bases between the two germline ends. This CDR3 is built from 17 residues. CDR3 DNA sequence: TGCGCCAGCAGCTCGGAACCTCCCGGGGCACTAAAGAACATTCAGTACTTC. As protein: CASSSEPPGALKNIQYF.

This clonotype showed up many times. One base away lies a much larger clone, so this may be a sequencing read error. J is TRBJ2-3 and V is TRBV5-1; TRBD2 agrees at 8 bases. The CDR3 extends over 14 amino acids. The germline gives CDR1 SGHRS, CDR2 YFSETQ. After removal of 4 bases from V and 1 base from J, the junction contained 2 bases not matched to a gene. As DNA, the CDR3 is TGCGCCAGCAGCCCGACTAGCGGCACAGATACGCAGTATTTT. Its protein is CASSPTSGTDTQYF. Complete variable domain (other parts from reference TRBV5-1 and TRBJ2-3): KAGVTQTPRYLIKTRGQQVTLSCSPISGHRSVSWYQQTPGQGLQFLFEYFSETQRNKGNFPGRFSGRQFSNSRSEMNVSTLELGDSALYLCASSPTSGTDTQYFGPGTRLTVL.

This clonotype was found many times. An end of the junction does not agree with germline; a read error may underlie this. This chain uses TRBV2 with TRBJ1-1; 8 bases line up with TRBD1. The germline CDR1 and CDR2 sequences are SNHLY and FYNNEI. CDR3 size: 8 residues. For the CDR3, the DNA is TGTGCCAGCAGGGACAGGGACTTT. The encoded protein is CASRDRDF.

This clonotype was detected many times. The gene calls are TRBV15 and TRBJ2-1; a weak D match, TRBD1 (6 bases). This CDR3 contains 17 residues. V gave up 0 bases and J gave up 5 bases, with 17 bases separating them. Germline V gene sequence: CDR1 LNHNV, CDR2 YYDKDF (reference sequence). CDR3 DNA: TGTGCCACCAGCAGAGATATTTTTTCGGCAGGGGACAATGAGCAGTTCTTC. Its protein is CATSRDIFSAGDNEQFF.

This clonotype has a count of ten or more. The CDR3 loop is CSARIAGRTGELFF. As DNA, the CDR3 is TGCAGTGCTAGAATAGCGGGAAGAACCGGGGAGCTGTTTTTT. This rearrangement joins TRBV20-1 to TRBJ2-2, with TRBD2 identical over 8 bases. The CDR3 length is 14 residues. Germline CDR1 DFQATT, CDR2 SNEGSKA (reference sequence). V lost 2 bases, J lost 5 bases, and 4 bases stayed unmatched.

In its sample, this clonotype was seen many times. Here the CDR3 reads CSSRDRNSYEQYF. In DNA, the CDR3 is TGCAGCTCCCGGGACAGAAACTCCTACGAGCAGTACTTC. This rearrangement joins TRBV29-1 to TRBJ2-7, with 7 bases lining up with TRBD1. Trimming at V came to 8 bases and at J to 0 bases, leaving 7 bases not matched to a gene. CDR3 length: 13 residues. The germline gives CDR1 SQVTM, CDR2 ANQGSEA.

This clonotype was recorded at least ten times. The DNA of the CDR3 is TGCAGTGCTAGAGATTGGCTAGCTAGCACAGATACGCAGTATTTT. This gives the protein CSARDWLASTDTQYF. The chain is built from TRBV20-1 and TRBJ2-3; TRBD2 might be the D (5 bases). Germline V gene lookup returns CDR1 DFQATT and CDR2 SNEGSKA (reference sequence). The germline V and J ends were trimmed by 0 bases and 0 bases, with 10 bases remaining between them. There are 15 residues in the CDR3.

The V and J genes are TRBV19 and TRBJ2-2; 12 nucleotides align to TRBD1. Germline assignment: CDR1 LNHDA and CDR2 SQIVND (reference sequence). The J segment lost 5 bases and the V segment lost 6 bases, leaving 4 bases of the junction unmatched. The CDR3 loop spans 15 amino acids. The CDR3 region has the DNA TGTGCCAGTAGCCTGGGACAGGGGGCTACCGGGGAGCTGTTTTTT. Amino acids: CASSLGQGATGELFF.

This clonotype was counted many times. The chain links TRBV7-3 to TRBJ1-1, with a tentative D call TRBD1 (6 bases). V was pared by 7 bases and J by 10 bases, with 19 bases between. This CDR3 comprises 13 residues. CDR1 and CDR2 (germline): SGHTA, FQGTGA. The CDR3 DNA reads TGTGCCAGCACGAGAGCGGCGGGGGGCCCAGCTTTCTTT. This codes for CASTRAAGGPAFF.

This clonotype has ten or more counts. The rearrangement uses TRBV29-1 and TRBJ2-5; perhaps D is TRBD1 or TRBD2 (5 bases each). Per the germline V gene, CDR1 is SQVTM and CDR2 is ANQGSEA. This CDR3 is 12 amino acids long. Trimming pared 4 bases from V and 4 bases from J, leaving 10 bases between. The CDR3 bases are TGCAGCGTTGTTGGGGGTGGAGAGACCCAGTACTTC. This codes for CSVVGGGETQYF.